The 32 T cell receptor beta chains given below trace back to one sample, sequenced in a study of cytomegalovirus exposure and HLA in healthy donors. PCR primers comprised 60 Vbeta and 13 Jbeta primers. Assay: immunoSEQ multiplex PCR; the TCRdb copy retains only in-frame clones and omits some. Of about 140,000 clones in the sample, about 80% were seen once. Sequenced sample: PBMCs. Receptors were obtained from a man between 18 and 29 years old in good health and CMV-seronegative.

V and J are TRBV2 and TRBJ1-5; 9 nucleotides agree with TRBD1. Unmatched junction bases numbered 10, after V lost 3 bases and J lost 7 bases. CDR3 size: 16 residues. In germline, CDR1 is SNHLY, CDR2 FYNNEI. CDR3 coding DNA: TGTGCCAGCAGTGACTGGGGACAGGGCGGCAGGCAGCCCCAGCATTTT. It yields the protein CASSDWGQGGRQPQHF.

The chain employs TRBV27 and TRBJ2-7; 10 nucleotides agree with TRBD1. Germline V lookup: CDR1 MNHEY, CDR2 SMNVEV (reference sequence). This CDR3 comprises 13 residues. The V and J ends lost 5 bases and 10 bases, in that order; junction bases with no gene match: 8. CDR3 region: CASSTDRGQGQYF. CDR3 nucleotides: TGTGCCAGCAGTACAGACAGGGGGCAGGGACAGTACTTC.

The rearrangement uses TRBV19 and TRBJ1-2; a weak D match, TRBD1 (5 bases). The CDR3 is 12 amino acids. Trimming removed 5 bases at V and 8 bases at J, with 12 bases between. Germline values: CDR1 LNHDA, CDR2 SQIVND (reference sequence). In DNA form, the CDR3 reads TGTGCCAGTAGTCTGGGGCGTCGGGGCTACACCTTC. Translating it yields CASSLGRRGYTF.

The V call is TRBV5-1, the J call TRBJ2-5, with TRBD2 as a possible D gene (5 bases). The CDR3 has 11 residues. Trimming cost V 10 bases and J 4 bases, with 11 bases left between them. Germline-derived CDR1 and CDR2 are SGHRS and YFSETQ. In DNA form, the CDR3 reads TGCGCCTCCCTGGAGGCAGAGACCCAGTACTTC. Translated: CASLEAETQYF.

This clone occurred once. The CDR3 here is CASSLEGPLSGYTF. The DNA for the CDR3 is TGCGCCAGCAGCTTGGAGGGGCCTTTAAGTGGCTACACCTTC. The chain couples TRBV5-1 to TRBJ1-2; maybe TRBD1 (5 bases). Trimming removed 0 bases at V and 7 bases at J, with 13 bases between. Per germline, CDR1 SGHRS and CDR2 YFSETQ. The CDR3 loop spans 14 amino acids. The full variable domain, completed using reference TRBV5-1 and TRBJ1-2, is KAGVTQTPRYLIKTRGQQVTLSCSPISGHRSVSWYQQTPGQGLQFLFEYFSETQRNKGNFPGRFSGRQFSNSRSEMNVSTLELGDSALYLCASSLEGPLSGYTFGSGTRLTVV.

The chain couples TRBV11-2 to TRBJ1-3; unclear D gene. CDR1 is SGHAT, CDR2 FQNNGV, per germline. Between the trimmed V and J ends, which lost 5 bases and 0 bases, there was a span of 11 bases. This CDR3 has 15 residues. The CDR3 is CASSQTVVSGNTIYF. DNA for the CDR3: TGTGCCAGCAGCCAAACCGTAGTCTCTGGAAACACCATATATTTT.

The chain employs TRBV21-1 and TRBJ1-6. TRBV21-1 is termed a pseudogene. This CDR3 is built from 18 residues. The CDR3 sequence is CASRNGVYPKGYNSPLHF. The CDR3 DNA is TGTGCCAGCAGGAACGGGGTATATCCCAAGGGCTATAATTCACCCCTCCACTTT.

The chain is built from TRBV5-6 and TRBJ2-6; D not resolved. The V end was cut by 2 bases, the J end by 1 base, with 7 bases between. The CDR3 is made up of 15 amino acids. Germline V gene data show CDR1 as SGHDT and CDR2 as YYEEEE. CDR3 protein: CASSLWQSGANVLTF. Here the CDR3 DNA reads TGTGCCAGCAGCTTATGGCAGTCTGGGGCCAACGTCCTGACTTTC.

The chain couples TRBV9 to TRBJ1-2, with TRBD1 matching 8 bases. Germline assignment: CDR1 SGDLS and CDR2 YYNGEE. The CDR3 has 15 residues. Trimming took 0 bases from V and 4 from J; bases not matched to a gene: 5. In DNA, the CDR3 is TGTGCCAGCAGCGTAGGCTCAGGGGGCGCCTATGGCTACACCTTC. Protein sequence: CASSVGSGGAYGYTF.

This clone was found once. The J gene is TRBJ2-5, the V gene TRBV10-1; 8 nucleotides agree with TRBD1. The J call may be mistaken, given a closer DNA end match to TRBJ2-7. There are 15 residues in the CDR3. Looked up from germline, CDR1 is WNHNN and CDR2 is SYGVQD (reference sequence). This chain's CDR3 is CASSCHRGSSYEQYF. CDR3 DNA: TGCGCCAGCAGTTGCCACAGGGGGAGCTCCTACGAGCAGTACTTC.

The rearrangement joins TRBV19 to TRBJ1-1; D is possibly TRBD1 (6 bases). This CDR3 comprises 13 residues. Between the trimmed V and J ends, which lost 3 bases and 6 bases, there was a span of 11 bases. CDR1 and CDR2 from the germline V gene are LNHDA and SQIVND (reference sequence). DNA of the CDR3: TGTGCCAGTAGTATCTCTGGGACACCTGAAGCTTTCTTT. Protein product: CASSISGTPEAFF.

This chain uses TRBV6-1 with TRBJ2-3, with a tentative D call TRBD1 (6 bases). The CDR3 has 13 amino acids. Deletions cut 6 bases from V and 5 bases from J, with 12 bases between. Germline V gene sequence: CDR1 MNHNS, CDR2 SASEGT. CDR3 nucleotides: TGTGCCAGCAGCGGGACCAGGGGAGATACGCAGTATTTT. As protein: CASSGTRGDTQYF.

The chain uses TRBV10-1 and TRBJ2-3; TRBD2 is a possible D gene (5 bases). The CDR3 length is 15 residues. The germline V gene encodes CDR1 WNHNN and CDR2 SYGVQD (reference sequence). The V end lost 2 bases, the J end lost 1 base, and 10 bases lay between the germline ends. The CDR3 sequence is CASSEPGLGTDTQYF. The CDR3 DNA reads as TGCGCCAGCAGTGAGCCCGGACTCGGCACAGATACGCAGTATTTT.

This clone has a handful of counts. The genes are TRBV9 and TRBJ1-1; 7 bases align to TRBD1. V trimming: 8 bases; J trimming: 4 bases; junction bases outside the gene matches: 8. The CDR3 loop spans 13 amino acids. Per the germline V gene, CDR1 is SGDLS and CDR2 is YYNGEE. The CDR3 sequence is CARSQGEGTEAFF. The CDR3 nucleotides read TGTGCCAGATCCCAGGGGGAAGGCACTGAAGCTTTCTTT. The variable domain in full, completed from reference TRBV9 and TRBJ1-1, reads DSGVTQTPKHLITATGQRVTLRCSPRSGDLSVYWYQQSLDQGLQFLIQYYNGEERAKGNILERFSAQQFPDLHSELNLSSLELGDSALYFCARSQGEGTEAFFGQGTRLTVV.

The chain joins TRBV4-1 to TRBJ2-7, with 8 bases that match TRBD2. From germline, CDR1 is MGHRA and CDR2 YSYEKL. CDR3 length: 15 amino acids. Losses at the gene ends were 1 base for V and 8 bases for J; bases not matched to a gene: 10. The CDR3 region is CASSQVGTRGGKQYF. Here the CDR3 DNA reads TGCGCCAGCAGCCAAGTTGGGACTAGGGGGGGGAAGCAGTACTTC.

The chain couples TRBV30 to TRBJ1-5; 7 positions agree with TRBD1. The germline V gene has CDR1 GTSNPN and CDR2 SVGIG (reference sequence). The CDR3 is 15 amino acids. The junction had 5 bases not matched to a gene; V was cut back by 3 bases and J by 0 bases. In DNA form, the CDR3 reads TGTGCCTGGAGCGACAGGGCAAATAGCAATCAGCCCCAGCATTTT. As protein: CAWSDRANSNQPQHF.

CDR3 nucleotides: TGTGCCTGGAGTCCCCGGCGGGGGTACTACGAGCAGTACTTC. Translating it yields CAWSPRRGYYEQYF. The rearrangement uses TRBV30 and TRBJ2-7; TRBD2 matches 7 bases. The CDR3 consists of 14 residues. V lost 2 bases and J lost 3; bases outside the gene matches: 7. The V gene's germline CDR1 is GTSNPN and CDR2 SVGIG (reference sequence).

V usage is TRBV9 and J usage is TRBJ2-1, with D perhaps matching TRBD2 (6 bases). This CDR3 has 14 residues. Per the germline V gene, CDR1 is SGDLS and CDR2 is YYNGEE. The V and J ends lost 4 bases and 7 bases respectively, with 15 bases between them. The CDR3 region is CASSLRGGVNEQFF. CDR3 DNA: TGTGCCAGCAGCCTCCGGGGCGGGGTAAATGAGCAGTTCTTC.

The gene calls are TRBV25-1 and TRBJ2-7; the D gene is possibly TRBD2 (6 bases). V was shortened by 3 bases and J by 3 bases, with 12 bases between the two germline ends. Germline loops: CDR1 MGHDK, CDR2 SYGVNS. The CDR3 is 14 residues long. Here the CDR3 reads CASSDSGLSYEQYF. CDR3 bases: TGTGCCAGCAGTGATTCGGGACTCAGCTACGAGCAGTACTTC.

This clone was picked up a small number of times. J is TRBJ2-7 and V is TRBV7-3; 8 bases map to TRBD2. The V and J ends lost 1 base and 0 bases, in that order; junction bases with no gene match: 5. CDR1 is SGHTA, CDR2 FQGTGA, per germline. This CDR3 is built from 16 residues. The CDR3 DNA sequence: TGTGCCAGCAGCTTAAGGCCGACTAGCGCCTCCTACGAGCAGTACTTC. Its translation is CASSLRPTSASYEQYF.

The chain carries TRBV14 and TRBJ2-1; 7 positions agree with TRBD1. J lost 2 bases, V lost 0 bases, and 4 bases had no gene match. Germline CDR1 and CDR2: SGHDN and FVKESK. The CDR3 is 16 amino acids. CDR3 sequence reads: CASSQDRGYAYNEQFF. The CDR3 DNA follows: TGTGCCAGCAGCCAAGACAGGGGGTACGCCTACAATGAGCAGTTCTTC.

With regard to this clone: Within the sample, other DNA sequences also encode this same CDR3. V and J are TRBV25-1 and TRBJ2-2; maybe TRBD1 (6 bases). CDR1 is MGHDK and CDR2 is SYGVNS in the germline V gene. V shed 6 bases and J shed 4 bases, with 12 bases lying between them. The CDR3 totals 14 residues. The CDR3 region is CASSRPGATGELFF. For the CDR3, the DNA is TGTGCCAGCAGCCGGCCAGGGGCCACCGGGGAGCTGTTTTTT.

The chain uses TRBV30 and TRBJ2-1; D uncertain. V was trimmed by 7 bases and J by 5 bases, leaving 3 bases between them. The germline V gene has CDR1 GTSNPN and CDR2 SVGIG (reference sequence). The length of the CDR3 is 9 residues. CDR3 in DNA: TGTGCCTTAAACAATGAGCAGTTCTTC. This gives the protein CALNNEQFF.

This clone was observed a few times. J is TRBJ1-2 and V is TRBV28; D is unclear. Germline lookup yields CDR1 MDHEN and CDR2 SYDVKM. The CDR3 sequence is 13 residues long. Trimming cost V 7 bases and J 2 bases, with 11 bases left between them. CDR3 in DNA: TGTGCCAGCACCATCCCCGAGAACTATGGCTACACCTTC. This translates into CASTIPENYGYTF.

The chain is built from TRBV21-1 and TRBJ2-7; TRBD2, the D gene given by the table, was not confirmed from the DNA. TRBV21-1 is marked as a pseudogene. This CDR3 region has 13 residues. CDR3 protein: CASSKFYTYEQYF. In DNA, the CDR3 is TGTGCCAGCAGCAAGTTCTATACCTACGAGCAGTACTTC.

The chain carries TRBV7-2 and TRBJ2-1, with TRBD2 matching over 9 bases. The V and J ends lost 0 bases and 9 bases, in that order; junction bases with no gene match: 6. Germline-derived CDR1 and CDR2 are SGHTA and FQGNSA. The CDR3 is 15 amino acids. Here the CDR3 DNA reads TGTGCCAGCAGCTTAGCTAGCGGGAGTTATGGTGAGCAGTTCTTC. This encodes CASSLASGSYGEQFF.

The V and J genes are TRBV7-9 and TRBJ2-3; TRBD1 might be the D (6 bases). V was trimmed by 4 bases and J by 1 base, leaving 9 bases between them. Germline assignment: CDR1 SEHNR and CDR2 FQNEAQ (reference sequence). This CDR3 is 14 amino acids long. CDR3 sequence: CASSSRTGTDTQYF. CDR3 DNA sequence: TGTGCCAGCAGCTCGCGGACAGGCACAGATACGCAGTATTTT.

V and J are TRBV18 and TRBJ1-4, with TRBD1 matching over 9 bases. Germline V gene sequence: CDR1 KGHSH, CDR2 LQKENI. The CDR3 extends over 14 amino acids. V was pared by 3 bases and J by 4 bases, with 0 bases of the junction left unmatched. The CDR3 coding sequence is TGTGCCAGCTCACCGGACAGGGGTAATGAAAAACTGTTTTTT. This translates into CASSPDRGNEKLFF.

The chain uses TRBV11-3 and TRBJ1-5; a weak D match, TRBD1 (5 bases). The length of the CDR3 is 17 residues. Germline values: CDR1 SGHNT, CDR2 YENEEA. Trimming took 5 bases from V and 5 from J, leaving 22 bases between them. The CDR3 spells CASSPGPRARGHQPQHF. CDR3 bases: TGTGCCAGCAGCCCAGGGCCCAGGGCGCGGGGTCATCAGCCCCAGCATTTT. Full variable domain (missing parts from reference TRBV11-3 and TRBJ1-5): EAGVVQSPRYKIIEKKQPVAFWCNPISGHNTLYWYLQNLGQGPELLIRYENEEAVDDSQLPKDRFSAERLKGVDSTLKIQPAELGDSAVYLCASSPGPRARGHQPQHFGDGTRLSIL.

The chain joins TRBV11-3 to TRBJ1-5; D possibly corresponds to TRBD1 (5 bases). V was pared by 0 bases and J by 9 bases, with 21 bases between. Per the germline V gene, CDR1 is SGHNT and CDR2 is YENEEA. The CDR3 extends over 17 amino acids. The CDR3 DNA follows: TGTGCCAGCAGCTTAGATTGGAGGGCAGGGACGGGCGGGCCCCAGCATTTT. Residues: CASSLDWRAGTGGPQHF.

The CDR3 here is CASSWGRGNSPLHF. In DNA, the CDR3 is TGCGCCAGCAGCTGGGGACGGGGGAATTCACCCCTCCACTTT. This chain joins TRBV5-1 and TRBJ1-6; D possibly corresponds to TRBD1 (5 bases). This CDR3 region has 14 residues. CDR1 is SGHRS, CDR2 YFSETQ, per germline. Trimming left V 3 bases short and J 7 bases short, with 11 bases between.

In its sample, this clone was seen a few times. The chain links TRBV6-5 to TRBJ1-2; D not certain. The V gene lost 0 bases and the J gene lost 0 bases, with 5 bases spanning the gap. Germline V gene data show CDR1 as MNHEY and CDR2 as SVGAGI. The CDR3 has 14 amino acids. The CDR3 DNA sequence: TGTGCCAGCAGTTACTCTCCGGCTAACTATGGCTACACCTTC. Amino acids: CASSYSPANYGYTF.